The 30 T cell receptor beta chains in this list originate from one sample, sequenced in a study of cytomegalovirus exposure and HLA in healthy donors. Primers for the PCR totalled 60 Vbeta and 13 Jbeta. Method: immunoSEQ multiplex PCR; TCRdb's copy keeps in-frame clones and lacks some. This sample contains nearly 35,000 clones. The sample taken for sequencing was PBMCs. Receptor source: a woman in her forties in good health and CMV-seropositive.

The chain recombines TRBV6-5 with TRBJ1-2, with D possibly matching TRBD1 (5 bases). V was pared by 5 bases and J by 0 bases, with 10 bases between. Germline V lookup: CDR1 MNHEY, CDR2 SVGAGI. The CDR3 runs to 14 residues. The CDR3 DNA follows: TGTGCCAGCAGTCAGACAGCCGCTAACTATGGCTACACCTTC. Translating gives CASSQTAANYGYTF.

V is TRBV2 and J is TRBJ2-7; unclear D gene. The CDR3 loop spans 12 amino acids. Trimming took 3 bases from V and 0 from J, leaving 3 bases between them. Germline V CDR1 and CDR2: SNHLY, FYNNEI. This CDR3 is CASSDSSYEQYF. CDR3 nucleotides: TGTGCCAGCAGTGACAGCTCCTACGAGCAGTACTTC.

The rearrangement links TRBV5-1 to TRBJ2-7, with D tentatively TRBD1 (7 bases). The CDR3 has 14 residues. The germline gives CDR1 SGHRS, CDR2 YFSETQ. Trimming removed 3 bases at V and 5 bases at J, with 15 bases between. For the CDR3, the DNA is TGCGCCAGCAGCTGGAGGGGGCGCGAGGACGAGCAGTACTTC. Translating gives CASSWRGREDEQYF.

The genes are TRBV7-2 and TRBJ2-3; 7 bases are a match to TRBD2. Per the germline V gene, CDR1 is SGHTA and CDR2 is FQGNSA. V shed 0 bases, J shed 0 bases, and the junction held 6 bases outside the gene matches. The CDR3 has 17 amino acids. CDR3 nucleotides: TGTGCCAGCAGCTTAGCTGGGTTAGCGGGTAGCACAGATACGCAGTATTTT. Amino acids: CASSLAGLAGSTDTQYF.

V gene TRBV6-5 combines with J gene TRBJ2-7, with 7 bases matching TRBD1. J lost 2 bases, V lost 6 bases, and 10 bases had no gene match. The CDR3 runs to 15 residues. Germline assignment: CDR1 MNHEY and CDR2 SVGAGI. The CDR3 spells CASRRRQGAAYEQYF. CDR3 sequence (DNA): TGTGCCAGCAGGAGACGACAGGGAGCCGCCTACGAGCAGTACTTC.

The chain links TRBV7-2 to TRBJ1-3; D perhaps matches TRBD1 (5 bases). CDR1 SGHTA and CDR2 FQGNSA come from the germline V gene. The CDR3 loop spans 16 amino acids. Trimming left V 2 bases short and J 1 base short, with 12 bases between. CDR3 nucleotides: TGTGCCAGCAGCTTAAGTGTGGGGGGATCTGGAAACACCATATATTTT. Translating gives CASSLSVGGSGNTIYF. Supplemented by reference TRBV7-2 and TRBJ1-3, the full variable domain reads GAGVSQSPSNKVTEKGKDVELRCDPISGHTALYWYRQSLGQGLEFLIYFQGNSAPDKSGLPSDRFSAERTGGSVSTLTIQRTQQEDSAVYLCASSLSVGGSGNTIYFGEGSWLTVV.

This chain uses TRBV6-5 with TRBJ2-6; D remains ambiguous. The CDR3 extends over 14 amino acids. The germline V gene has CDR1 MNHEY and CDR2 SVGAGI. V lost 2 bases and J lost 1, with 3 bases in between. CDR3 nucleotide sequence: TGTGCCAGCAGTTACCAGTCTGGGGCCAACGTCCTGACTTTC. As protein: CASSYQSGANVLTF.

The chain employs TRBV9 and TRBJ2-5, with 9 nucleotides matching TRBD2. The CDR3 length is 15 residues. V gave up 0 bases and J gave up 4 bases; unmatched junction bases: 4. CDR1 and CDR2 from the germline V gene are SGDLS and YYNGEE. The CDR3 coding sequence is TGTGCCAGCAGCGTAGGGACTAGCGAGGGAGAGACCCAGTACTTC. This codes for CASSVGTSEGETQYF.

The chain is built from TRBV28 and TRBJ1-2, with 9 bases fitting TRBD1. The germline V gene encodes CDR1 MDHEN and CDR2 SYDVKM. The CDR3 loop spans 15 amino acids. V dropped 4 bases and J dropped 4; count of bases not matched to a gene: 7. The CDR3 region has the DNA TGTGCCAGCAGTTCGGGACAGGGAAACTTCTATGGCTACACCTTC. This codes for CASSSGQGNFYGYTF.

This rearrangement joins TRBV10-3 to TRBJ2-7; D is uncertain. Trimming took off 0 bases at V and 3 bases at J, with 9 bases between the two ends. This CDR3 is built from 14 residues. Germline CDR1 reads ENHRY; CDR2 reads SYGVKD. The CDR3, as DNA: TGTGCCATCAGTGAGTCAGGAGATTTCTACGAGCAGTACTTC. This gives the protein CAISESGDFYEQYF.

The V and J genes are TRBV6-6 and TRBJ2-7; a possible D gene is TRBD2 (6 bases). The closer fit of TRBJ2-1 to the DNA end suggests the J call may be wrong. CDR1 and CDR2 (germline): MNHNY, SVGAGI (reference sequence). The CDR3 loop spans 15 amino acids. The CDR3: CASRSGVSSYNEQFF. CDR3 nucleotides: TGTGCCAGCAGATCGGGGGTCAGCTCCTACAATGAGCAGTTCTTC.

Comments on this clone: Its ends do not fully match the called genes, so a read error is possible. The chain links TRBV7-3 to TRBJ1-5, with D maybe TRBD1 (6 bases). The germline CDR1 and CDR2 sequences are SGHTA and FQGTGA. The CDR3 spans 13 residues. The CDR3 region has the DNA TGTGCCAGCAGCTTACACAGGGATCAGCACCAGCATTTT. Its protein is CASSLHRDQHQHF.

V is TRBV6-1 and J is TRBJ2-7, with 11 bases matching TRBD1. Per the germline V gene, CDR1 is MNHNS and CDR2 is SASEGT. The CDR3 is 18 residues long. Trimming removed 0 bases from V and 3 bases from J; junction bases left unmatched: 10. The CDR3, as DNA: TGTGCCAGCAGTGAAGCGTTATCAGGACAGGGGGCCGACTACGAGCAGTACTTC. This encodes CASSEALSGQGADYEQYF.

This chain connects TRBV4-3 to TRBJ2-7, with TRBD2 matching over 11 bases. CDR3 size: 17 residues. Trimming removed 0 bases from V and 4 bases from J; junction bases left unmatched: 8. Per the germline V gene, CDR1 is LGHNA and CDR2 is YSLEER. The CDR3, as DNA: TGCGCCAGCAGCCAAGATTGGAGAACTAGCGGGAGTTACGAGCAGTACTTC. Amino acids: CASSQDWRTSGSYEQYF.

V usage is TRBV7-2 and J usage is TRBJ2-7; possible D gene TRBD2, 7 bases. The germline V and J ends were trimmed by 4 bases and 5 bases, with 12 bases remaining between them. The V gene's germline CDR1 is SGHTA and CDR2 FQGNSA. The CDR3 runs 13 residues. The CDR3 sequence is CASSYRAGDEQYF. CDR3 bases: TGTGCCAGCAGCTACAGGGCGGGAGACGAGCAGTACTTC. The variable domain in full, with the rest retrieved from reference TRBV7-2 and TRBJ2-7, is GAGVSQSPSNKVTEKGKDVELRCDPISGHTALYWYRQSLGQGLEFLIYFQGNSAPDKSGLPSDRFSAERTGGSVSTLTIQRTQQEDSAVYLCASSYRAGDEQYFGPGTRLTVT.

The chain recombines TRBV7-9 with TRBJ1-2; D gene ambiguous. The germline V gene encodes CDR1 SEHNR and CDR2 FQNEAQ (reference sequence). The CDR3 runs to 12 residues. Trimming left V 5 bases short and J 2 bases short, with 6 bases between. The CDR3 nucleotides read TGTGCCAGCAGCCAGTCGAACTATGGCTACACCTTC. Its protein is CASSQSNYGYTF.

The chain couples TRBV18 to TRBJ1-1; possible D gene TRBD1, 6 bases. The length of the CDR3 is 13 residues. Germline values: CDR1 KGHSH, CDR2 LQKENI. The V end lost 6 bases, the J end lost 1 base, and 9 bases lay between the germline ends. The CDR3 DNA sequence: TGTGCCAGCTCGGGACAATCGAACACTGAAGCTTTCTTT. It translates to CASSGQSNTEAFF.

In nucleotides, the CDR3 is TGTGCCTGGAGTGTAGGGGGATCTGGAAACACCATATATTTT. Translating it yields CAWSVGGSGNTIYF. V is TRBV30 and J is TRBJ1-3; possible D gene TRBD1, 6 bases. Germline V gene sequence: CDR1 GTSNPN, CDR2 SVGIG (reference sequence). The CDR3 is 14 amino acids. With 0 bases removed from V and 1 base from J, the gap between germline ends came to 7 bases.

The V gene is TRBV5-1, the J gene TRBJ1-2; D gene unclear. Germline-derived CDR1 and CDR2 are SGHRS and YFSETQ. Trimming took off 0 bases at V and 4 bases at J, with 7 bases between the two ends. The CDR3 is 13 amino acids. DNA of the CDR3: TGCGCCAGCAGCTTGGAAGGGAGCTATGGCTACACCTTC. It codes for CASSLEGSYGYTF. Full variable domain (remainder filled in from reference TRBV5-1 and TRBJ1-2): KAGVTQTPRYLIKTRGQQVTLSCSPISGHRSVSWYQQTPGQGLQFLFEYFSETQRNKGNFPGRFSGRQFSNSRSEMNVSTLELGDSALYLCASSLEGSYGYTFGSGTRLTVV.

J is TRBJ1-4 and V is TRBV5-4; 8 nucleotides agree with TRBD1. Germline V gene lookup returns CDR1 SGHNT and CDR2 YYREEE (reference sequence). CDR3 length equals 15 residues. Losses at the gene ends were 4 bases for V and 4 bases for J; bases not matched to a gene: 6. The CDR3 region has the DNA TGTGCCAGCAGCCTACGACAGGGGAGTAATGAAAAACTGTTTTTT. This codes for CASSLRQGSNEKLFF.

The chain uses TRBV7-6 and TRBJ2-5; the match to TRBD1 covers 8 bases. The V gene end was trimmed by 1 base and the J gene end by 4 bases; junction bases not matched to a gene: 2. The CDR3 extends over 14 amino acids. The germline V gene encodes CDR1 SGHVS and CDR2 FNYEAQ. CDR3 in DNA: TGTGCCAGCAGCTTAGTTACAGGGGGAGAGACCCAGTACTTC. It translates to CASSLVTGGETQYF.

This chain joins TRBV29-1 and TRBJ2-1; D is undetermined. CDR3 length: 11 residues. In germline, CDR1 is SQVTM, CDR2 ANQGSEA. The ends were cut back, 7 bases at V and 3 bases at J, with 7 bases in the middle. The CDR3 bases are TGCAGCGGGCAAAACTACAATGAGCAGTTCTTC. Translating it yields CSGQNYNEQFF.

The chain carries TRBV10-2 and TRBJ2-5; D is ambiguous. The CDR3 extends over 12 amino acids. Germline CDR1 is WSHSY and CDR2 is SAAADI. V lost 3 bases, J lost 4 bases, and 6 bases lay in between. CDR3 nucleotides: TGCGCCAGCAGTGATACGGGAGAGACCCAGTACTTC. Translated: CASSDTGETQYF.

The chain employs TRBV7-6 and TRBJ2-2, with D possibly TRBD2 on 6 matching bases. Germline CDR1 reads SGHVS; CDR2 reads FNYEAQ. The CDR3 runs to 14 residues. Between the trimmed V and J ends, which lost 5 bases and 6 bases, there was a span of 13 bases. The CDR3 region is CASSPGGPPGELFF. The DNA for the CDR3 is TGTGCCAGCAGCCCCGGAGGGCCCCCCGGGGAGCTGTTTTTT.

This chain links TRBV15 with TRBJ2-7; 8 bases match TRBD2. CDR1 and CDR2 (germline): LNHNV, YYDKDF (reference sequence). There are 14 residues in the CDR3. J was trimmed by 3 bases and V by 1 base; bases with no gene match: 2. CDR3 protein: CATSRGGLDYEQYF. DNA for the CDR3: TGTGCCACCAGCAGAGGGGGACTAGACTACGAGCAGTACTTC.

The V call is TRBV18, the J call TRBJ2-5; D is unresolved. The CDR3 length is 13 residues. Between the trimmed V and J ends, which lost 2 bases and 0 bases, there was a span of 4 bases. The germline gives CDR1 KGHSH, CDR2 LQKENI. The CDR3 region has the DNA TGTGCCAGCTCACCAGGCTACCAAGAGACCCAGTACTTC. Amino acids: CASSPGYQETQYF. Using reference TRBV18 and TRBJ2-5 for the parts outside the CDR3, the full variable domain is NAGVMQNPRHLVRRRGQEARLRCSPMKGHSHVYWYRQLPEEGLKFMVYLQKENIIDESGMPKERFSAEFPKEGPSILRIQQVVRGDSAAYFCASSPGYQETQYFGPGTRLLVL.

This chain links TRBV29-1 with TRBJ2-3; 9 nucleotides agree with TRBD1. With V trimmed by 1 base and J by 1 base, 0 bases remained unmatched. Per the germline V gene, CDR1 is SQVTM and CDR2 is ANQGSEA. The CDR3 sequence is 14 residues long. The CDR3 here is CSVEGTGGTDTQYF. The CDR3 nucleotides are TGCAGCGTTGAAGGGACAGGGGGCACAGATACGCAGTATTTT.

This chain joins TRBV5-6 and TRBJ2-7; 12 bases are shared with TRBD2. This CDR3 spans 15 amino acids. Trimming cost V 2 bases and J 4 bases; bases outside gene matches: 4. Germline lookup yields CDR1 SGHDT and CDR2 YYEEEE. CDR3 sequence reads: CASSFETSGRYEQYF. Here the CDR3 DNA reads TGTGCCAGCAGCTTTGAAACTAGCGGGAGGTACGAGCAGTACTTC.

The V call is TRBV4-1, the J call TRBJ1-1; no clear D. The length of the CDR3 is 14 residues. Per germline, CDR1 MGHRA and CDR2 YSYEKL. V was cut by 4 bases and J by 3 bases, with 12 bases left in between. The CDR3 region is CASSLMTPDTEAFF. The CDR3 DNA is TGCGCCAGCAGCCTCATGACACCCGACACTGAAGCTTTCTTT.

The CDR3 region has the DNA TGTGCCAGCAGTTTAGGAGGGGGCGTAGAAAAACTGTTTTTT. Amino acids: CASSLGGGVEKLFF. The chain combines TRBV28 with TRBJ1-4; 7 bases fit TRBD1. Trimming at V came to 2 bases and at J to 8 bases, leaving 5 bases not matched to a gene. CDR1 and CDR2 (germline): MDHEN, SYDVKM. CDR3 size: 14 residues.